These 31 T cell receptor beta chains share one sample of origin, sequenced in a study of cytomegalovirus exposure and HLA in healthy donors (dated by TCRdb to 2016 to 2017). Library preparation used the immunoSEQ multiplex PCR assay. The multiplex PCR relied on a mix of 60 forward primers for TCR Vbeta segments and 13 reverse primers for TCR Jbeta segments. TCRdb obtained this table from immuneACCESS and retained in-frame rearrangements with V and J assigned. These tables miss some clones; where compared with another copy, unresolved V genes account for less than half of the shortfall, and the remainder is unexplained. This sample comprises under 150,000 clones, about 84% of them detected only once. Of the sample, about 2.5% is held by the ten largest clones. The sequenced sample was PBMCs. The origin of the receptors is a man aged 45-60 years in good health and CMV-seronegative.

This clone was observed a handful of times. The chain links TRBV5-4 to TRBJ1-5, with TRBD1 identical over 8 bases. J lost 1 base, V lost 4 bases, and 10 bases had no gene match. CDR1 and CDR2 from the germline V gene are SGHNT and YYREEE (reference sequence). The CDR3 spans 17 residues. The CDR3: CASSLDRGFGSNQPQHF. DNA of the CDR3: TGTGCCAGCAGCCTCGACAGGGGTTTTGGAAGCAATCAGCCCCAGCATTTT.

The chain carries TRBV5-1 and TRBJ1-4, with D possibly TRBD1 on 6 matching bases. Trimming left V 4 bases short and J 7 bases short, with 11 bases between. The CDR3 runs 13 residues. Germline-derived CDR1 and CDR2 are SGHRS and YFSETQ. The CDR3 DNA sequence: TGCGCCAGCAGCCTGTCAGGGGCTGAAAAACTGTTTTTT. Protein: CASSLSGAEKLFF.

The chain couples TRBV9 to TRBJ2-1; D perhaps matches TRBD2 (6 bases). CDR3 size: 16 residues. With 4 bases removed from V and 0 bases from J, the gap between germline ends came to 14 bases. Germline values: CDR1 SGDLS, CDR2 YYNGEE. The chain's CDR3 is CASSPLTGVSYNEQFF. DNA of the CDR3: TGTGCCAGCAGCCCCTTGACGGGGGTCTCCTACAATGAGCAGTTCTTC.

CDR3 DNA sequence: TGCGCCAGCAGCTTGAACACACAGGGTGGGAATACGCAGTATTTT. Translation: CASSLNTQGGNTQYF. This chain links TRBV5-1 with TRBJ2-3; possibly TRBD1 for D (6 bases). V was pared by 1 base and J by 7 bases, with 16 bases between. The CDR3 totals 15 residues. Germline values: CDR1 SGHRS, CDR2 YFSETQ.

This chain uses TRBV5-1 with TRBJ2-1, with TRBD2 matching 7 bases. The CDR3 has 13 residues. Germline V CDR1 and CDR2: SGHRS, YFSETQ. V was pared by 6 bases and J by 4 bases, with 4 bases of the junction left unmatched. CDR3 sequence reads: CASTLSGYNEQFF. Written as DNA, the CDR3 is TGCGCCAGCACCCTTAGCGGGTACAATGAGCAGTTCTTC.

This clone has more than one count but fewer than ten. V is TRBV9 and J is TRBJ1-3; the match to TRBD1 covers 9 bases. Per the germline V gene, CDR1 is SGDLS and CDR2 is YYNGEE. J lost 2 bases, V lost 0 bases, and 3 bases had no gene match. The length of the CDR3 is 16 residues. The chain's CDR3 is CASSVVGTGTGNTIYF. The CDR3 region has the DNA TGTGCCAGCAGCGTAGTAGGGACAGGGACTGGAAACACCATATATTTT.

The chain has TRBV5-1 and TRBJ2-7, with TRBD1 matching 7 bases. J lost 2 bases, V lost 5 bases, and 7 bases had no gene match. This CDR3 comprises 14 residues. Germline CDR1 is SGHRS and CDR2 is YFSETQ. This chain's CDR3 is CASSSGTVTYEQYF. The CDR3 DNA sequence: TGCGCCAGCAGTTCCGGGACAGTCACCTACGAGCAGTACTTC.

The CDR3 DNA reads as TGTGCCATTCATCTGGTAGGACAGGGGGCCGGATCACCCCTCCACTTT. Amino acid sequence: CAIHLVGQGAGSPLHF. The J gene is TRBJ1-6, the V gene TRBV5-4; 11 nucleotides agree with TRBD1. The CDR3 spans 16 residues. Germline lookup yields CDR1 SGHNT and CDR2 YYREEE (reference sequence). V lost 9 bases, J lost 10 bases, and 15 bases stayed unmatched.

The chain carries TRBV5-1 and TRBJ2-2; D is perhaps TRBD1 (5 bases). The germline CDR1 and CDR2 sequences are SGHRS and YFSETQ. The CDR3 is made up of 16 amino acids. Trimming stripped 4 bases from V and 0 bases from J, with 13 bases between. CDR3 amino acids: CASSVSQTANTGELFF. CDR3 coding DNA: TGCGCCAGCAGCGTATCACAGACAGCGAACACCGGGGAGCTGTTTTTT.

CDR3 sequence (DNA): TGTGCCAGCAGTGAAGCACAGGGGAGCAATCAGCCCCAGCATTTT. Protein product: CASSEAQGSNQPQHF. The V and J genes are TRBV2 and TRBJ1-5; 7 bases are shared with TRBD1. Looked up from germline, CDR1 is SNHLY and CDR2 is FYNNEI. V shed 0 bases and J 1 base; nucleotides not matched to a gene: 0. CDR3 size: 15 residues. Supplemented by reference TRBV2 and TRBJ1-5, the full variable domain reads EPEVTQTPSHQVTQMGQEVILRCVPISNHLYFYWYRQILGQKVEFLVSFYNNEISEKSEIFDDQFSVERPDGSNFTLKIRSTKLEDSAMYFCASSEAQGSNQPQHFGDGTRLSIL.

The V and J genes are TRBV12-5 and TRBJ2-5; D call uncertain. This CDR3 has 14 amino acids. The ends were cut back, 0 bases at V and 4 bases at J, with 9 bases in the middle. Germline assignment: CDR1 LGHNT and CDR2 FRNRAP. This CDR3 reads CASGLVPPGETQYF. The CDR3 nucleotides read TGTGCTAGTGGTTTGGTACCCCCCGGAGAGACCCAGTACTTC.

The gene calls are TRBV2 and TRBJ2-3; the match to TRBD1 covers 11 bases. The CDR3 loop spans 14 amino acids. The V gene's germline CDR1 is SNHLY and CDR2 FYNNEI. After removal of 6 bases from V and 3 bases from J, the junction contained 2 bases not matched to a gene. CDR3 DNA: TGTGCCAGCAGGGACAGGGGGCAAACAGATACGCAGTATTTT. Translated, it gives CASRDRGQTDTQYF. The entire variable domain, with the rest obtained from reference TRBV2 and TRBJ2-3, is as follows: EPEVTQTPSHQVTQMGQEVILRCVPISNHLYFYWYRQILGQKVEFLVSFYNNEISEKSEIFDDQFSVERPDGSNFTLKIRSTKLEDSAMYFCASRDRGQTDTQYFGPGTRLTVL.

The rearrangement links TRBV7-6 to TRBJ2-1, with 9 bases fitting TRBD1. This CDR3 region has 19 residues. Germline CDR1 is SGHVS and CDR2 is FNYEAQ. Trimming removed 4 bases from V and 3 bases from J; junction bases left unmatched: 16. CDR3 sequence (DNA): TGTGCCAGCAGCTCGCCTACAGGGGGCGATATGTCCCTCTACAATGAGCAGTTCTTC. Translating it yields CASSSPTGGDMSLYNEQFF.

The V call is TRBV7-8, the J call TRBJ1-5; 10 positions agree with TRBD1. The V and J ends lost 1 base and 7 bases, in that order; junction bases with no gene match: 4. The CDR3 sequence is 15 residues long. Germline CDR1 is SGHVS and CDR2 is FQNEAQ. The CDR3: CASSLGGTGDQPQHF. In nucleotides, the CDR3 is TGTGCCAGCAGCTTAGGGGGGACAGGGGACCAGCCCCAGCATTTT.

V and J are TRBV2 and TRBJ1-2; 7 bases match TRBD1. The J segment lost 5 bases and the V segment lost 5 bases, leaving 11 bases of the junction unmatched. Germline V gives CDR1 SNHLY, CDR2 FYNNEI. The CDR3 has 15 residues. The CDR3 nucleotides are TGTGCCAGCAGTCAACTGGGGGGCAGGGGGTATGGCTACACCTTC. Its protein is CASSQLGGRGYGYTF.

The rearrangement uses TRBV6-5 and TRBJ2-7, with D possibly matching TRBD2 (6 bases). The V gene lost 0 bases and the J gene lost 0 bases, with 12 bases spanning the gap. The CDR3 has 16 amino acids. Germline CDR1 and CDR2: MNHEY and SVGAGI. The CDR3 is CASSYSGDLISYEQYF. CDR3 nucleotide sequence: TGTGCCAGCAGTTACTCGGGGGACTTGATCTCCTACGAGCAGTACTTC.

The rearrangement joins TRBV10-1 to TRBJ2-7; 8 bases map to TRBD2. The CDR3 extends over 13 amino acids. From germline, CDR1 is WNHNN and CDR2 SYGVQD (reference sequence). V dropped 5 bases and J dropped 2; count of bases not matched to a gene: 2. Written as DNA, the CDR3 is TGCGCCAGCAGTTCCGGGGGGGCCTACGAGCAGTACTTC. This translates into CASSSGGAYEQYF.

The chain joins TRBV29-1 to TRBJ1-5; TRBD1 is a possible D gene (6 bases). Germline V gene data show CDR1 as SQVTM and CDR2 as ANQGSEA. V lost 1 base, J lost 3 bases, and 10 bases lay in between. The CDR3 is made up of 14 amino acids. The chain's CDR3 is CSVEAGGNNQPQHF. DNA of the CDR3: TGCAGCGTTGAAGCGGGGGGCAACAATCAGCCCCAGCATTTT.

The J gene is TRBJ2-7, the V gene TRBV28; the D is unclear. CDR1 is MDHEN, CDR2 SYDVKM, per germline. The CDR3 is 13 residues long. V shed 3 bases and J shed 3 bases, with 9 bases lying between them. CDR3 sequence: CASSFLRRYEQYF. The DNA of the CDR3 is TGTGCCAGCAGTTTCTTGCGGCGCTACGAGCAGTACTTC.

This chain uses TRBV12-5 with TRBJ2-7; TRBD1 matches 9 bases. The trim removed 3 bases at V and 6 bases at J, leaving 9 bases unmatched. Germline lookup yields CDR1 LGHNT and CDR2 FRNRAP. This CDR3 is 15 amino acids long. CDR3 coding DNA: TGTGCTAGTGGTTTAAAAGGACAGGGGTCGGGCGAGCAGTACTTC. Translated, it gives CASGLKGQGSGEQYF.

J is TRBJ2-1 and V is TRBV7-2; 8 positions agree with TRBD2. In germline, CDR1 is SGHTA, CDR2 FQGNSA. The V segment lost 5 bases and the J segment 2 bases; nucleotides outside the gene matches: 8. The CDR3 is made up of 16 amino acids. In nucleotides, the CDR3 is TGTGCCAGCAGCCCAGTAGCGGGGAGGGCCTACAATGAGCAGTTCTTC. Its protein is CASSPVAGRAYNEQFF.

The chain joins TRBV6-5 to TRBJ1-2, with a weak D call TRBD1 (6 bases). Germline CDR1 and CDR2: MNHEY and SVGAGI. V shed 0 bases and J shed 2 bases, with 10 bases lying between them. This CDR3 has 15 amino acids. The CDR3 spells CASSYSLGANYGYTF. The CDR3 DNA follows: TGTGCCAGCAGTTACTCGTTGGGGGCAAACTATGGCTACACCTTC.

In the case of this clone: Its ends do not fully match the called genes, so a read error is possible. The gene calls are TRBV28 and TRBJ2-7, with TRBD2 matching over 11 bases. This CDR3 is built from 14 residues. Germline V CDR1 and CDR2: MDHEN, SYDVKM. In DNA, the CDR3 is TGTGCCAGCAGTTCGTTTACTAGCGGGGGACCCCCGGACTTC. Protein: CASSSFTSGGPPDF.

The CDR3 DNA reads as TGCAGCGCTCTGGCAGGGCAGGGGGGAGGAGAGCAGTTCTTC. It codes for CSALAGQGGGEQFF. The V gene is TRBV29-1, the J gene TRBJ2-1; D is possibly TRBD1 (7 bases). The V end lost 7 bases, the J end lost 10 bases, and 23 bases lay between the germline ends. Germline CDR1 and CDR2: SQVTM and ANQGSEA. The CDR3 consists of 14 residues.

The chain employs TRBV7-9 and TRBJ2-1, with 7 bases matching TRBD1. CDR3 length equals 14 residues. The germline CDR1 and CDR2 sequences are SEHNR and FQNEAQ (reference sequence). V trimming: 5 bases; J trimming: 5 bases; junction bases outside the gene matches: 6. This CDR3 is CASSPGQPNNEQFF. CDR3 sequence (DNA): TGTGCCAGCAGCCCGGGACAGCCCAACAATGAGCAGTTCTTC.

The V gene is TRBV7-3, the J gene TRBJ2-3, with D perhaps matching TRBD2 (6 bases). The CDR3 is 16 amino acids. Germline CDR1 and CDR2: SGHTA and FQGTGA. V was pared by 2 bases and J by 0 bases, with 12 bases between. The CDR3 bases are TGTGCCAGCAGCTTACATGGGACTTTAAGCACAGATACGCAGTATTTT. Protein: CASSLHGTLSTDTQYF.

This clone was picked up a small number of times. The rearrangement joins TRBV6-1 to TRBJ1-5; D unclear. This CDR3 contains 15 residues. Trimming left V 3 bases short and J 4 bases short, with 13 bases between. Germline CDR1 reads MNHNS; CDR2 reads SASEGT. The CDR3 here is CASSDEGNENQPQHF. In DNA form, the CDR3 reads TGTGCCAGCAGTGACGAGGGTAATGAAAATCAGCCCCAGCATTTT.

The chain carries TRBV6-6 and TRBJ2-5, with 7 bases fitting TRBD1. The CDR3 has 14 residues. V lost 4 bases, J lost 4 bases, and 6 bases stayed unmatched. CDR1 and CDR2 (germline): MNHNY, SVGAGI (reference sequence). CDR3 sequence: CASSSTGLGETQYF. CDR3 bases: TGTGCCAGCAGTTCGACAGGGTTAGGAGAGACCCAGTACTTC.

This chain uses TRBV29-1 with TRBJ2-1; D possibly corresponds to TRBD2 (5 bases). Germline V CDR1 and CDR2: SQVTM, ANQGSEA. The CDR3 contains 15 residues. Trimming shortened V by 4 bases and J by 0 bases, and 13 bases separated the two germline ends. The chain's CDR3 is CSVVFRGYSYNEQFF. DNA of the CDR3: TGCAGCGTTGTTTTTCGGGGATACTCCTACAATGAGCAGTTCTTC.

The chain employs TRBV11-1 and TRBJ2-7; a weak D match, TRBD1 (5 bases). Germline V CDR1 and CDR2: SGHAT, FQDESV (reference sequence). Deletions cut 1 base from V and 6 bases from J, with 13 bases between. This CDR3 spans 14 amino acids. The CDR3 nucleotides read TGTGCCAGCAGCTTAGAGGTTGGGGCAGCCGAGCAGTACTTC. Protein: CASSLEVGAAEQYF.

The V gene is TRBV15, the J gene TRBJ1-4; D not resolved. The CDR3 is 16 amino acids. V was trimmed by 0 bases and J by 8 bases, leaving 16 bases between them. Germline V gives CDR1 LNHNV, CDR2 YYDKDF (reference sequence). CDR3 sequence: CATSRDQRTTGEKLFF. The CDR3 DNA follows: TGTGCCACCAGCAGAGATCAAAGGACGACGGGGGAAAAACTGTTTTTT.